This T cell receptor beta chain originates from a study of T cells in Graves' hyperthyroidism and ophthalmopathy. Template material for amplifying TCR beta CDR3 regions consisted of RNA transcripts. The HTBI primer set served for first-round RT-PCR of the TCR CDR3. MiXCR, applied by TCRdb to the multiplex PCR reads, yields one record per CDR3 protein. This repertoire shows hundreds of thousands of distinct CDR3 sequences, 13% to 15% found once; its top ten account for roughly a fifth. The table lists this clonotype with a few counts. The CDR3 contains 14 residues. The germline gives CDR1 LNHDA, CDR2 SQIVND (reference sequence). V was pared by 3 bases and J by 3 bases, with 11 bases between.

The TCR originated in a woman in her fifties or sixties with Graves' ophthalmopathy. The specimen sequenced was blood. The chain combines TRBV19 with TRBJ2-5; D not certain. The CDR3 protein is CASSITTSEETQYF. Written as DNA, the CDR3 is TGTGCCAGTAGTATTACTACGAGTGAAGAGACCCAGTACTTC.